This paragraph covers one TCR beta chain sequence. The antigen remains undetermined. With a J-beta primer mix and a sample-barcoded 5' primer, a second PCR ran 7 to 11 cycles. All samples yielded 2.5 million or more CDR3-containing paired-end reads. Each CDR3 protein gets one entry after TCRdb re-called the 5' RACE reads with MiXCR. In the table there are approximately 800,000 distinct CDR3 sequences, 58% of which are singletons. At least 6 micrograms of total RNA were extracted per sample. These data originate in a study of blood T cells in healthy people across ages. Study findings and constraints: The percentage of naive T cells correlated strongly with TCR beta diversity.

The source of this sequence is a man aged 25-45 years in good health. Material for sequencing was blood.

The CDR3 DNA is TGTGCCAGCAGCTCAAGCGGGGGGACAACCTACGAGCAGTACTTC. Translation: CASSSSGGTTYEQYF. The V gene is TRBV7-9, the J gene TRBJ2-7, with TRBD2 matching 9 bases. The CDR3 has 15 residues. V lost 4 bases to trimming and J lost 2 bases; unmatched junction nucleotides: 6. Germline V gene lookup returns CDR1 SEHNR and CDR2 FQNEAQ (reference sequence). The complete variable domain, with remaining parts taken from reference TRBV7-9 and TRBJ2-7, reads DTGVSQNPRHKITKRGQNVTFRCDPISEHNRLYWYRQTLGQGPEFLTYFQNEAQLEKSRLLSDRFSAERPKGSFSTLEIQRTEQGDSAMYLCASSSSGGTTYEQYFGPGTRLTVT.